Described below is a single T cell receptor (beta chain) sequence and its context. This clone was seen only once. It lacks a known antigen. Base qualities are missing; no much larger clone stands one base away. This specimen comes from a study of cytomegalovirus exposure and HLA in healthy donors (dated by TCRdb to the late 2010s). Regarding the research as a whole: According to an earlier analysis of 550 to 750 of the donors, about 190 million T cells yielded over 100 million unique TCR beta sequences and about 280 Gb of sequence data. An early release that covered about 600 HLA-typed donors contained approximately 300 gigabases of sequencing data and 70 million to 100 million unique TCR sequences. Of the approximately 370 genotyped donors, 65% to 90% were placed in the genetic ancestry cluster associated with self-reported Caucasian donors. The study was designed to test whether signatures of past pathogen exposure could be identified by cataloging public T cell receptors. Using immunosequencing, the study profiled T cell repertoires from fewer than 850 subjects and related those repertoires to cytomegalovirus serostatus. Besides the first cohort of hundreds of subjects, a separate validation cohort made up of over 95 different subjects was used. To predict cytomegalovirus infection status, the study brought together high-throughput TCR immunosequencing, statistical association of individual TCRs with disease status, and machine learning. A later analysis re-examined previously published TCR beta repertoires from more than 550 donors and added high-resolution HLA genotyping to investigate patterns of TCR occurrence. Rather than drawing on any new phenotypic data, the later analysis identified candidate immune exposures from TCR beta sequences and the way those sequences occurred across donors. In an earlier analysis of around 540 of the donors, high-throughput TCR beta sequencing was used to judge whether each TCR beta V gene segment behaved as functional or pseudogenic. Donor age, sex, ethnicity and CMV serostatus were collected together with the repertoire data. In a later genetic analysis, genome-wide SNP genotypes for about three fifths of the roughly 670 donors were used, and that subset was treated as a discovery cohort. All discovery cohort repertoires had been generated on a single sequencing platform. Both class I and class II loci were covered by HLA typing, at four-digit resolution. Typing coverage differed by locus: A, B, C, DRB1 and DQB1 were typed in about 629-640 donors, DQA1 in about 500, DPA1 in some 610, and DPB1 in around 490. About five DR-DQ haplotypes were handled as single units for association and clustering, since linkage in the cohort was strong. Across approximately 400 genotyped donors of the cohort, an average of roughly 230,000 unique TCR beta nucleotide sequences per donor were sequenced, and 15% to 20% of those sequences were non-productive.

V is pruned by 6 bases and J by 4 bases, leaving 6 bases of the junction without a gene match. The CDR1 and CDR2 encoded by the germline V gene are MGHRA and YSYEKL. The CDR3, from cysteine to phenylalanine, totals 14 residues. Solely the CDR3 DNA is kept, with 42 bases framed from the first base. The library was generated by the immunoSEQ multiplex PCR assay. The multiplex PCR relied on a mix of 60 forward primers for TCR Vbeta segments and 13 reverse primers for TCR Jbeta segments. The CDR3 region of rearranged TCR beta genes was amplified from genomic DNA by a multiplex PCR assay. The Illumina HiSeq System was used to sequence the amplified TCR beta libraries as 87-base-pair reads. For the original study's pipeline: Across the 666 repertoires, a later analysis counted 80 million or so unique TCR beta chains, 9 million to 14 million of which were shared by at least two donors. Raw reads were error-corrected and collapsed into unique sequences with a nearest-neighbor algorithm that merged closely related sequences to remove PCR and sequencing errors. To assign V, D and J gene segments, CDR3 sequences were aligned to IMGT reference sequences. For a sequence to be retained, a match of at least six nucleotides was required to both a V gene segment and a J gene segment. Rearrangements were classified as productive when the CDR3 lacked stop codons and remained in frame with V and J, and all other rearrangements were classified as non-productive. Following IMGT convention, CDR3 was defined as the stretch from the second conserved V-encoded cysteine up to the conserved J-encoded phenylalanine. In an earlier analysis of around 640 of the donors, sequences lacking an unambiguous match to a single V gene segment were excluded. In an earlier analysis of 587 of the donors, V segments were called functional above 56.7% productive rearrangements and were called segregating when the between-donor standard deviation exceeded 5%. To diagnose cytomegalovirus status from the catalog of TCR beta chain sequences, a statistical classification framework was built. A later analysis assigned V and J genes by comparing TCR nucleotide sequences with IMGT/GENE-DB human TR gene sequences. In a later analysis, CDR3 sequences and most-parsimonious VDJ recombination scenarios were assigned using the TCRdist pipeline. In a later analysis, every TCR beta chain was defined by the combination of its CDR3 amino acid sequence and its V-gene family, and reads without a unique V-gene family were dropped. As a way to deal with suspected cross-contamination and a sequencing artifact, a later analysis dropped 640 or so nucleotide sequences that were highly shared and had low generation probability. A later analysis calculated a clonal expansion index for each public chain from normalized within-repertoire ranks of inferred template counts. In a later analysis, generation probabilities were computed with a VDJ recombination model fitted to out-of-frame rearrangements, and the resulting probabilities were checked against IGoR. A later analysis scored TCR-TCR, TCR-HLA and TCR-CMV co-occurrence with hypergeometric tests, applying a repertoire-size bias correction to TCR pairs. A later analysis estimated false discovery rates by permuting HLA or CMV assignments 20 times. In a later analysis, co-occurring TCRs were grouped with DBSCAN, and TCRdist sequence similarity was added when clustering was performed within HLA-allele-positive subsets. For co-occurrence clustering, repertoires with fewer than 30,000 or more than 120,000 public chains were excluded, along with 4 to 6 repertoires with anomalous nucleotide sharing. TCRdb retrieved this table from immuneACCESS and kept in-frame rearrangements only. Not all clones are present; in checked studies, unresolved V genes account for under half, and no reason is known for the remainder. From that table come the V and J calls and clone size; the DNA was used to work out D and trimming. The sample has around 90,000 clones on record, less than 85% of them singletons. Less than 8% of the sample is taken by the ten largest.

The paper's findings and limits, for the study overall: Across donors, most TCR sequences were observed very rarely, whereas some public TCRs were present in many individuals. It was suggested by the authors that the approach could potentially be generalized to other disease states and immunological phenotypes. The earlier analysis of about 600 of the donors excluded 15 to 20 rarely observed V segments, including chromosome 9 orphons, because counts were too low. The only immune exposure information available for the cohort was CMV serostatus. The 87-base-pair reads could not distinguish some IMGT-functional V segments, including TRBV6-2 and TRBV6-3, so those segments were excluded. The sequencing pipeline was judged likely to have produced a cluster of highly shared sequence variants as a technical artifact. Presence/absence analyses assumed roughly uniform sequencing depth across donors, an assumption that may not hold. In an earlier analysis of some 500 of the donors, most TCR beta V segments appeared in productive rearrangements about 90% or about 30% of the time, broadly matching IMGT annotations. A further reported finding was that TCR beta sequences accurately predicted the HLA-A and HLA-B alleles for most subjects in the first cohort. In this cohort, only TCR beta chains were sequenced, and detectable features were limited by the absence of alpha or paired-chain data. A total of about 180 TCR beta chains were listed by the study as associated with cytomegalovirus. The classifier was reported to diagnose cytomegalovirus status with high specificity and sensitivity in both the original and validation cohorts. When HLA alleles, especially DR and DQ, strongly co-occurred, TCR associations were difficult to assign to individual alleles. In vitro tests confirmed that a few of the cytomegalovirus-associated TCR beta chains recognize cytomegalovirus antigens. Most CMV-associated TCR beta chains appeared to be HLA-restricted in a later analysis, and the HLA associations seemed to be driven largely by CMV exposure. HLA typing was unavailable for some donors at each locus, so association tests used only the typed subset. In a later analysis, some 18,000 TCR beta sequences were associated with specific HLA alleles at a false discovery rate of 0.05. A later analysis found that TCR association rates varied across HLA loci, with DRB1 alleles showing the most associated TCRs and HLA-C alleles the fewest. Compared with equally common non-associated chains, HLA-associated TCR beta chains in a later analysis were more clonally expanded and had lower generation probabilities. Linkage disequilibrium might explain the correlated functional status among segregating V segments, but an unknown experimental factor could not be excluded. In a later genetic analysis, a missense DCLRE1C variant was associated with V-gene and J-gene trimming of TCR beta chains, and the association was replicated in an independent cohort. In a later analysis, several top co-occurrence clusters were reported to appear linked to parvovirus B19, influenza, CMV and Epstein-Barr virus. A later genetic analysis reported fewer N-insertions in productive TCRs among donors in an Asian-associated ancestry cluster than the approximately 670-donor mean.

The cohort was made up of 666 healthy bone marrow donors. At the time of sampling, all cohort members were nominally healthy, though unrecorded immune exposures were likely present. The donor tested CMV seropositive, placing the donor among the 250 to 300 seropositive members of the cohort. A peripheral blood sample was collected from each donor, and TCR beta sequencing was performed on peripheral blood mononuclear cells. Genomic DNA extraction from the blood cell samples was performed with the Qiagen DNeasy Blood Extraction Kit. The receptor comes from a man aged 35 to 55 in good health and CMV-seropositive. This receptor chain uses TRBV4-1 and TRBJ2-3, with TRBD2 matching 8 junction bases. The sequenced material came from PBMCs. The nucleotide sequence reads TGCGCCAGCAGTAACAGCGGGAGCGCAGATACGCAGTATTTT. The encoded protein is CASSNSGSADTQYF.